This is a list of T cell receptor beta chains from one sample in a study of T cell responses to AZD1222 COVID-19 vaccine. Profiled with immunoSEQ multiplex PCR; TCRdb holds only in-frame clones, not every one. This table has over 100,000 clones, roughly nine tenths appearing once. The sample consisted of peripheral blood, taken on day 0 of AZD1222 vaccination. The receptor set was obtained from an adult in good health. Both conserved end residues are part of each CDR3. Size is stated for part of the rows, as once, few or many counts, or as a class when the clone is expanded.

>-|TRBV19
CASSSPTPLAYSTDTQYF
>-|TRBV11-3
CASSRQGYPYEQYF
>-|TRBV6-6
CASERRQAGELFF
>-|TRBV7-9
CASSPDHVKFF
>-|TRBV7-2
CASSLEPGGTEAFF
>-|TRBV15
CATSSTPKVQNSPLHF
>-|TRBV25-1
CASSEGSGGLRSEAFF
>once|TRBV10-2
CASRRDSSYNEQFF
>-|TRBV7-9
CASSLAAGGPMDTEAFF
>-|TRBV5-1
CASSLSGRGDYEQYF
>-|TRBV6-1
CASSELATDTQYF
>-|TRBV4-1
CASSQDMGARSANYGYTF
>once|TRBV28
CASSARLYEQYF
>few|TRBV6-5
CASRDPRRSHEQYF
>-|TRBV12-3/TRBV12-4
CASSPDRDYGYTF
>-|TRBV6-5
CASSYSTGGYGYTF
>-|TRBV27
CASSYKTTDTQYF
>-|TRBV18
CASSGGQEPGNTIYF
>-|TRBV5-5
CASSQPDRDAFQETQYF
>-|TRBV10-3
CAARDFETDTQYF
>-|TRBV27
CASSFQGRGTDTQYF
>-|TRBV4-2
CASSQDLAGGATGELFF
>few|TRBV20-1
CSASPNLRSVYYEQYF
>-|TRBV19
CASMDRGNEKLFF
>-|TRBV19
CASGQGLNSPLHF
>-|TRBV6-5
CASTRGYGYTF
>-|TRBV28
CASSLQGTGDYGYTF
>-|TRBV5-1
CASSLQGASSNSPLHF
>-|TRBV2
CASGQGRGNQPQHF
>-|TRBV27
CASSLLGLAVYNEQFF
>-|TRBV7-9
CASSRQGSASGNTIYF
>-|TRBV5-8
CASSLPGTLSNQPQHF
>-|TRBV5-1
CASSLRDRGETQYF
>-|TRBV19
CASSIAWGQNEKLFF
>-|TRBV5-5
CASSSSGTGEYEQYF
>-|TRBV30
CAWSLSMTGRNEKLFF
>-|TRBV7-2
CASSLGAGGGYGYTF